These T cell receptor beta chains were read from a single sample in a study of blood T cell repertoires in COVID-19. This table comes from immunoSEQ multiplex PCR, and its TCRdb copy is limited to in-frame clones, with some not included. The repertoire consists of about 150,000 clones, with about 80% occurring once and the leading ten covering approximately 30%. Sequencing was done on a sample of peripheral blood. Source of these receptors: a woman aged 55-69 years with acute or convalescent COVID-19. CDR3s include the opening cysteine and the closing phenylalanine or tryptophan. The D gene is left open where the match is weak. The size of a clone is reported for some rows only, either as once, few or many, or as a class for expanded clones.

CDR3 | DNA | J | size | D | V
CASSLNVGGGSYNEQFF | TGCGCCAGCAGTCTCAACGTAGGCGGGGGTTCCTACAATGAGCAGTTCTTC | TRBJ2-1 | . | TRBD2 | TRBV5-1
CASSQAGIIGHEQYF | TGTGCCAGCAGCCAAGCGGGTATCATTGGCCACGAGCAGTACTTC | TRBJ2-7 | . | . | TRBV4-2
CASSGGGSHNEQFF | TGTGCCAGCAGCGGGGGGGGTTCTCACAATGAGCAGTTCTTC | TRBJ2-1 | . | TRBD2 | TRBV2
CASSYSGSQTTDTQYF | TGTGCCAGCAGTTACTCGGGCAGCCAGACGACAGATACGCAGTATTTT | TRBJ2-3 | . | . | TRBV6-5
CASSRGQNYGYTF | TGTGCCAGCAGCCGCGGACAGAACTATGGCTACACCTTC | TRBJ1-2 | . | . | TRBV6-5
CASSPRQGIGELFF | TGTGCCAGCAGCCCTCGACAGGGGATCGGGGAGCTGTTTTTT | TRBJ2-2 | few | TRBD1 | TRBV11-2
CASSEQGEVTGELFF | TGTGCCAGCAGTGAACAAGGGGAAGTCACCGGGGAGCTGTTTTTT | TRBJ2-2 | . | . | TRBV6-1
CASSQDLGTGDSYEQYF | TGTGCCAGCAGCCAAGATCTGGGGACAGGGGATTCCTACGAGCAGTACTTC | TRBJ2-7 | . | TRBD1 | TRBV4-2
CASSLETGNGYTF | TGTGCCAGCAGCTTGGAGACAGGGAACGGCTACACCTTC | TRBJ1-2 | . | TRBD1 | TRBV5-4
CASSDYGGGEQYF | TGTGCCAGCAGCGATTACGGGGGAGGCGAGCAGTACTTC | TRBJ2-7 | once | . | TRBV5-5
CASSYRGSGANVLTF | TGTGCCAGCAGTTACAGGGGCTCTGGGGCCAACGTCCTGACTTTC | TRBJ2-6 | . | . | TRBV6-5
CASSLDWAAPAFF | TGTGCCAGCAGCTTAGACTGGGCCGCACCGGCTTTCTTT | TRBJ1-1 | . | . | TRBV7-2
CASSIRTASNEKLFF | TGCGCCAGCAGCATAAGGACAGCTTCTAATGAAAAACTGTTTTTT | TRBJ1-4 | . | . | TRBV5-1
CASSFGETQYF | TGTGCCAGCAGCTTCGGGGAGACCCAGTACTTC | TRBJ2-5 | . | . | TRBV7-2
CASSLSWGPDTQYF | TGTGCCAGCAGTTTATCTTGGGGGCCAGATACGCAGTATTTT | TRBJ2-3 | . | . | TRBV27
CAWRNDRGTEAFF | TGTGCCTGGAGGAATGACAGGGGCACTGAAGCTTTCTTT | TRBJ1-1 | few | TRBD1 | TRBV30
CASSPNRGNEKLFF | TGTGCCAGCTCACCAAACAGGGGTAATGAAAAACTGTTTTTT | TRBJ1-4 | . | TRBD1 | TRBV18
CASSSVRDRGTVFF | TGTGCCAGCAGCTCCGTCCGGGACAGGGGGACTGTCTTCTTT | TRBJ1-1 | . | TRBD1 | TRBV11-2
CASSATGGSGYTF | TGTGCCAGCAGTGCGACAGGGGGAAGTGGCTACACCTTC | TRBJ1-2 | once | TRBD1 | TRBV28
CASSPGTDYNEQFF | TGCGCCAGCAGCCCCGGGACAGACTACAATGAGCAGTTCTTC | TRBJ2-1 | . | TRBD1 | TRBV5-1
CASSKSGGRTEAFF | TGTGCCAGCAGCAAATCAGGGGGAAGAACTGAAGCTTTCTTT | TRBJ1-1 | once | TRBD1 | TRBV7-9
CASSQGNTEAFF | TGTGCCAGCTCGCAGGGAAACACTGAAGCTTTCTTT | TRBJ1-1 | . | . | TRBV18
CASSPVYGSRDTEAFF | TGTGCCAGTAGCCCAGTATATGGGTCTAGAGACACTGAAGCTTTCTTT | TRBJ1-1 | . | . | TRBV19
CASSQTGASSGNTIYF | TGTGCCAGCAGCCAGACAGGGGCCTCCTCTGGAAACACCATATATTTT | TRBJ1-3 | few | TRBD1 | TRBV4-2
CAISPQGTDAYGYTF | TGTGCCATCAGTCCACAGGGTACGGACGCCTATGGCTACACCTTC | TRBJ1-2 | . | . | TRBV10-3
CATTRTMNTGELFF | TGTGCCACCACGAGGACAATGAACACCGGGGAGCTGTTTTTT | TRBJ2-2 | . | . | TRBV18
CASSLRLADQETQYF | TGTGCCAGCAGCCTTAGACTAGCGGACCAAGAGACCCAGTACTTC | TRBJ2-5 | . | TRBD2 | TRBV7-9
CASSLSTGGGNQPQHF | TGTGCCAGCAGTTTATCGACAGGGGGCGGCAATCAGCCCCAGCATTTT | TRBJ1-5 | . | TRBD1 | TRBV27
CAISETTSSGELFF | TGTGCCATCAGTGAGACTACTAGTTCCGGGGAGCTGTTTTTT | TRBJ2-2 | . | . | TRBV10-3
CASGLETGPSTSFTDTQYF | TGTGCTAGTGGTTTGGAGACAGGGCCATCGACTTCGTTCACAGATACGCAGTATTTT | TRBJ2-3 | . | TRBD1 | TRBV12-5
CAWSPGYSNQPQHF | TGTGCCTGGAGTCCAGGCTATAGCAATCAGCCCCAGCATTTT | TRBJ1-5 | . | . | TRBV30
CASSSLAGGPGYGSNEQFF | TGTGCCAGCAGTTCTTTAGCGGGGGGGCCGGGATATGGTTCCAATGAGCAGTTCTTC | TRBJ2-1 | . | TRBD2 | TRBV27
CASSHIDRENTGELFF | TGTGCCAGCAGCCACATTGACCGGGAGAACACCGGGGAGCTGTTTTTT | TRBJ2-2 | . | . | TRBV14
CASTARTGINTEAFF | TGTGCCAGCACCGCCCGGACAGGGATTAACACTGAAGCTTTCTTT | TRBJ1-1 | . | TRBD1 | TRBV27
CASSYDRIYGYTF | TGTGCCAGCAGCTACGACAGGATCTATGGCTACACCTTC | TRBJ1-2 | . | . | TRBV7-9
CASSPRGGSSNEKLFF | TGTGCCAGCAGCCCCCGGGGGGGCAGTAGTAATGAAAAACTGTTTTTT | TRBJ1-4 | . | . | TRBV7-9
CATSRDRVGQPQHF | TGTGCCACCAGCAGAGACAGGGTCGGACAGCCCCAGCATTTT | TRBJ1-5 | . | . | TRBV15
CASSLTIDRPNYGYTF | TGCGCCAGCAGCCTGACGATTGACAGACCTAACTATGGCTACACCTTC | TRBJ1-2 | . | . | TRBV4-1
CASSPGGGSVGYTF | TGTGCCAGCAGCCCTGGCGGGGGGTCTGTTGGCTACACCTTC | TRBJ1-2 | once | . | TRBV7-3
CASSQDHGGGASSYNEQFF | TGTGCCAGCAGCCAAGATCACGGCGGGGGGGCAAGCTCCTACAATGAGCAGTTCTTC | TRBJ2-1 | . | TRBD2 | TRBV4-2
CASSFGTSGYTDTQYF | TGTGCCAGCAGCTTCGGGACTAGCGGCTACACAGATACGCAGTATTTT | TRBJ2-3 | once | TRBD2 | TRBV9
CAISSAHVYEQYF | TGTGCCATCAGTAGCGCCCATGTCTACGAGCAGTACTTC | TRBJ2-7 | . | . | TRBV10-3
CASSEQGAGNTIYF | TGTGCCAGCAGTGAACAGGGGGCTGGAAACACCATATATTTT | TRBJ1-3 | . | TRBD1 | TRBV3-1/TRBV3-2
CASSPRAQETQYF | TGTGCCAGCAGCCCCCGAGCCCAAGAGACCCAGTACTTC | TRBJ2-5 | . | . | TRBV7-9
CASRPYRGWRNEQFF | TGTGCCAGCAGACCTTACAGGGGGTGGCGGAATGAGCAGTTCTTC | TRBJ2-1 | . | TRBD1 | TRBV6-6
CASSAPLAGGRWDTQYF | TGTGCCAGCAGCGCGCCACTAGCGGGGGGCCGATGGGATACGCAGTATTTT | TRBJ2-3 | once | TRBD2 | TRBV9
CASSEIKTGTGLNEQFF | TGTGCCAGCAGTGAGATCAAGACCGGGACAGGGTTGAATGAGCAGTTCTTC | TRBJ2-1 | . | TRBD1 | TRBV2
CASRVAGGNTGELFF | TGTGCCAGCAGGGTAGCGGGGGGGAACACCGGGGAGCTGTTTTTT | TRBJ2-2 | once | TRBD2 | TRBV2
CASSGDRAVSGNTIYF | TGTGCCAGCTCCGGAGACAGGGCCGTCTCTGGAAACACCATATATTTT | TRBJ1-3 | . | TRBD1 | TRBV18
CASSLEGTLNYGYTF | TGTGCCAGCAGCTTAGAGGGGACACTTAACTATGGCTACACCTTC | TRBJ1-2 | . | . | TRBV11-2
CASSQGGLTTYNEQFF | TGCGCCAGCAGCCAAGGGGGACTAACTACCTACAATGAGCAGTTCTTC | TRBJ2-1 | . | TRBD2 | TRBV4-1
CASSPDSNTEAFF | TGTGCCAGCAGCCCTGACAGTAACACTGAAGCTTTCTTT | TRBJ1-1 | . | . | TRBV11-3
CATSRAPRTGSYNEQFF | TGTGCCACCAGCAGAGCCCCTCGAACGGGTTCCTACAATGAGCAGTTCTTC | TRBJ2-1 | once | . | TRBV15